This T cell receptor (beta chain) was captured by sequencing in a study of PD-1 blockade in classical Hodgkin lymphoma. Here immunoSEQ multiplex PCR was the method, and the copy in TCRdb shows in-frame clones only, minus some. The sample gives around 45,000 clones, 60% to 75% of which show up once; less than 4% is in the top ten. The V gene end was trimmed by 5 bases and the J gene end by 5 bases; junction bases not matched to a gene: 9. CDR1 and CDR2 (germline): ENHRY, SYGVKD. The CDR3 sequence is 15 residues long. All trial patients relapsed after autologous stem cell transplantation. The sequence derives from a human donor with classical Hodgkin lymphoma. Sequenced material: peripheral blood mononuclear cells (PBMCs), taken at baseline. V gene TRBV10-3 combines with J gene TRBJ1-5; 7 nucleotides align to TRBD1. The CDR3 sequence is CAISPRVDRDQPQHF. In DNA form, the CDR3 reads TGTGCCATCAGTCCTCGGGTCGACAGGGATCAGCCCCAGCATTTT.